A selection of T cell receptor beta chains follows, all from one sample in a study of T cells of healthy individuals. MiXCR, applied by TCRdb to the 5' RACE reads, yields one record per CDR3 protein. Among 60,000 to 80,000 distinct CDR3 sequences listed, 15% to 20% were seen once. The receptors come from a human donor in good health. Both conserved end residues are trimmed from each CDR3.

v_gene,j_gene,CDR3aa
TRBV12-3/TRBV12-4,TRBJ2-5,ASSGTPRQETQY
TRBV7-7,TRBJ2-5,ASSSRQGLGETQY
TRBV27,TRBJ1-1,ASSLIAQSTEAF
TRBV2,TRBJ2-1,ANRKSGGGLPHNEQF
TRBV6-4,TRBJ2-6,ASSDSSGSGANVLT
TRBV10-1,TRBJ1-2,ASSERSDYGYT
TRBV29-1,TRBJ1-3,SVVTGGNTIY
TRBV4-3,TRBJ2-3,ASSQAGTDTQY
TRBV2,TRBJ1-5,ASEGRSNQPQH
TRBV19,TRBJ1-1,ASGVGTEAF
TRBV3-1,TRBJ2-2,ASSKTEGRTGELF
TRBV28,TRBJ2-5,ASSLYKGRYQETQY
TRBV14,TRBJ2-4,ASSSTSGRSKNIQY
TRBV6-2/TRBV6-3,TRBJ1-4,ASSLLTDPPNEKLF
TRBV7-3,TRBJ1-1,ASSLTALGWTEAF
TRBV6-6,TRBJ1-2,ASSLGTVSGYT
TRBV28,TRBJ2-3,ASSFSGVGYTQY
TRBV2,TRBJ1-1,ASTSPMNTEAF
TRBV5-1,TRBJ2-3,ASSLRAAGTDTQY
TRBV7-2,TRBJ2-7,ASSQLYEQY
TRBV25-1,TRBJ1-2,ASCRAPCWGYT
TRBV10-2,TRBJ2-6,ASSESTAGANVLT
TRBV20-1,TRBJ2-7,SAGTGGPDEQY
TRBV5-1,TRBJ2-7,ASSLSASSYEQY
TRBV28,TRBJ2-7,ASSLLNRASYEQY
TRBV4-1,TRBJ2-3,ASSQVTGVADTQY
TRBV6-6,TRBJ2-5,ASSFTSGTSGGIKTQY
TRBV4-1,TRBJ2-7,ASSTWQGRAGEQY
TRBV12-3/TRBV12-4,TRBJ2-7,ASSFPGGGNSYEQY
TRBV20-1,TRBJ2-7,SAARSLSDEQY
TRBV20-1,TRBJ2-7,SARDWDSPLGEQY
TRBV25-1,TRBJ2-2,ASSEYTTTGELF
TRBV11-2,TRBJ1-1,ASSFPGGNTEAF
TRBV11-1,TRBJ2-5,ASSLGRDQETQY
TRBV7-2,TRBJ2-7,ASSSAAGYEQY
TRBV4-3,TRBJ2-2,ASTSGINTGELF
TRBV5-1,TRBJ2-2,ASSLGYAGANTGELF
TRBV2,TRBJ2-1,ASSVGFYNEQF
TRBV6-2/TRBV6-3,TRBJ1-5,ASSYSRDRGTDNQPQH
TRBV6-2/TRBV6-3,TRBJ1-1,ASSYSIRDTEAF
TRBV27,TRBJ2-5,ASSLWTGARETQY
TRBV6-6,TRBJ1-5,ASGGQGSNQPQH